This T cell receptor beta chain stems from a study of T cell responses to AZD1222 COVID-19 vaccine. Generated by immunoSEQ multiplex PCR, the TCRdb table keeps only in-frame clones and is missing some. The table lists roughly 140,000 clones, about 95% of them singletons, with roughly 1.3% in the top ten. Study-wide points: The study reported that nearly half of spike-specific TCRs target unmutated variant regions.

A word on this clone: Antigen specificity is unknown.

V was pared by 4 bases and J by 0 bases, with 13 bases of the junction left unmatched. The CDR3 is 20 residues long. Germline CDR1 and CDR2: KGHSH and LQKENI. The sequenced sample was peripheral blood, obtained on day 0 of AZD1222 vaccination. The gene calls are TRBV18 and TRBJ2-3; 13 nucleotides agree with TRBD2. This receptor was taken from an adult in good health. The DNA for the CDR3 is TGTGCCAGCTCACATAGACAACCGGGACTAGCGGGGAGAAGCACAGATACGCAGTATTTT. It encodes CASSHRQPGLAGRSTDTQYF.